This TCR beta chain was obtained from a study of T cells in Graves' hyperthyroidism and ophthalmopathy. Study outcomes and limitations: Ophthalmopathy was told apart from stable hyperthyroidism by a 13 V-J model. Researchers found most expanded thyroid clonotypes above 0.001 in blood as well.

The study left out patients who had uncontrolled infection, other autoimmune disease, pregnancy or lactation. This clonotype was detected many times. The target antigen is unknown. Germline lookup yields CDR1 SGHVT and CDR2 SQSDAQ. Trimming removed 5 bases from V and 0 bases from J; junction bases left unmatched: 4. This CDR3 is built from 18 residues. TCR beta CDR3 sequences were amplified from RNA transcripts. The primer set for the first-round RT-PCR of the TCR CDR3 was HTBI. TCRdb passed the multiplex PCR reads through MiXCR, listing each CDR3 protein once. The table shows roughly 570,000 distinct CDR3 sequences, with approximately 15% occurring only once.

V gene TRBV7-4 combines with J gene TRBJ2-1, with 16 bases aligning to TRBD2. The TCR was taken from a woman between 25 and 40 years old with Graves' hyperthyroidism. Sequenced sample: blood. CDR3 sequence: CASSQGTSGRASYNEQFF. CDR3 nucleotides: TGTGCCAGCAGCCAGGGGACTAGCGGGAGGGCCTCCTACAATGAGCAGTTCTTC.